The source of this T cell receptor (beta chain) is a study of CD8 T cells in ankylosing spondylitis. This CDR3 spans 15 amino acids. Germline CDR1 MNHEY, CDR2 SVGEGT. Trimming removed 8 bases at V and 2 bases at J, with 16 bases between. Each TCR beta library was made by quantitative 5'-RACE that incorporated molecular barcodes. TCRdb re-called the 5' RACE reads with MiXCR, one entry per CDR3 protein. The repertoire consists of about 170,000 distinct CDR3 sequences, with 18% occurring once and the leading ten covering about 7.6%. This clonotype was seen more than once but under ten times. Antigen specificity is unknown. Study-level findings and limits: CD8+ disease-linked clones were present at relatively low frequencies in blood. Significant enrichment of disease-linked clones was reportedly seen in matched ankylosing spondylitis synovial fluid. One TCR beta motif, made up of several highly homologous variants, appeared characteristic of ankylosing spondylitis blood.

The sequence derives from a male donor with ankylosing spondylitis or in good health (not recorded which). The rearrangement uses TRBV6-2 or TRBV6-3 and TRBJ2-1, with D perhaps TRBD1 or TRBD2 (5 bases each). The specimen sequenced was blood, either unsorted or a sorted T cell fraction (not recorded which). CDR3 loop: CASVPGTKAYNEQFF. DNA for the CDR3: TGTGCCAGCGTCCCCGGGACGAAAGCCTACAATGAGCAGTTCTTC.